The rows below give T cell receptor beta chains drawn from one sample of a study of T cell responses to AZD1222 COVID-19 vaccine. Clones were sequenced by immunoSEQ multiplex PCR, and TCRdb holds only the in-frame ones, with some missing. The sample comprises around 99,000 clones, more than 70% of which are singletons, and 4.4% rests with the top ten. The sequencing used peripheral blood, collected 28 days after the second AZD1222 dose. These receptors were collected from an adult who received the AZD1222 COVID-19 vaccine. The CDR3 runs from the conserved cysteine through the conserved F or W. Each record gives: V gene, J gene, D gene, clone size, CDR3 DNA, CDR3 protein. The D gene is left open where the match is weak. Size is stated for part of the rows, as once, few or many counts, or as a class when the clone is expanded.

TRBV7-2	TRBJ1-2	-	-	TGTGCCAGCAGCTTAGCAGTGGACTATGGCTACACCTTC	CASSLAVDYGYTF
TRBV27	TRBJ1-2	TRBD1	-	TGTGCCAGCAGTCTTCAGGGGGAGTATGGCTACACCTTC	CASSLQGEYGYTF
TRBV28	TRBJ1-2	TRBD1	-	TGTGCCAGCAGTCTGTTAGGGGGCCAGGACTATGGCTACACCTTC	CASSLLGGQDYGYTF
TRBV4-2	TRBJ2-5	-	-	TGTGCCAGCAGCCAAGATGGGCTGGCGGGGACCCAGTACTTC	CASSQDGLAGTQYF
TRBV18	TRBJ1-5	-	-	TGTGCCAGCTCTTCCGGACAGCCAAGGAGCAATCAGCCCCAGCATTTT	CASSSGQPRSNQPQHF
TRBV6-4	TRBJ2-2	TRBD2	-	TGTGCCAGCAGAGGACTAGCGGGAGCCACCGGGGAGCTGTTTTTT	CASRGLAGATGELFF
TRBV9	TRBJ2-7	TRBD2	once	TGTGCCAGCAGCCCGACGACTAGCGGGAACCCCTACGAGCAGTACTTC	CASSPTTSGNPYEQYF
TRBV6-2/TRBV6-3	TRBJ1-2	-	-	TGTGCCAGCAGTGAGACAGGTTTGGGCTACACCTTC	CASSETGLGYTF
TRBV4-1	TRBJ1-1	TRBD1	-	TGCGCCAGCAGCCAATCGGGACAGAGAAACTCAAACACTGAAGCTTTCTTT	CASSQSGQRNSNTEAFF
TRBV6-2/TRBV6-3	TRBJ1-1	TRBD1	-	TGTGCCAGCAGTGGGACAGGGGCCGATCAAGTCTTT	CASSGTGADQVF
TRBV27	TRBJ1-2	-	-	TGTGCCAGCAGTTTCTCCCTGGCCGGGAACTATGGCTACACCTTC	CASSFSLAGNYGYTF
TRBV5-5	TRBJ1-5	-	medium-sized	TGTGCCAGCAGCTTGTTACCTCGGCATCAGCCCCAGCATTTT	CASSLLPRHQPQHF
TRBV2	TRBJ2-7	-	-	TGTGCCAGCGGAGACTACGAGCAGTACTTC	CASGDYEQYF
TRBV30	TRBJ1-4	-	-	TGTGCCTGGAGAAAGGAAAAACTGTTTTTT	CAWRKEKLFF
TRBV3-1/TRBV3-2	TRBJ1-2	-	few	TGTGCCAGCAGCCACGGGCTCTCTACATCGGGCTATGGCTACACCTTC	CASSHGLSTSGYGYTF
TRBV5-1	TRBJ2-1	TRBD1	-	TGCGCCAGCACCCAGACCGGGACAGGGTATGAGAATGAGCAGTTCTTC	CASTQTGTGYENEQFF
TRBV18	TRBJ2-6	-	-	TGTGCCAGCTCACTAACGGCCGTCTCTGGGGCCAACGTCCTGACTTTC	CASSLTAVSGANVLTF
TRBV5-3	TRBJ1-2	-	-	TGTGCCAGAAGCCTCATTCTACCCACATGGACAGACTATGGCTACACCTTC	CARSLILPTWTDYGYTF
TRBV3-1/TRBV3-2	TRBJ1-1	-	-	TGTGCCAGCAGCCAAGATCTTAGCAACACTGAAGCTTTCTTT	CASSQDLSNTEAFF
TRBV4-3	TRBJ1-1	-	-	TGCGCCAGCAGCCGGTGGGAGGGAAACACTGAAGCTTTCTTT	CASSRWEGNTEAFF
TRBV2	TRBJ1-6	-	-	TGTGCCACGAGGGGCAATACGGCGGGTTCACCCCTCCACTTT	CATRGNTAGSPLHF
TRBV4-1	TRBJ2-5	TRBD2	-	TGCGCCAGCAGCTCCTTTAGCGGGGGGGAGACCCAGTACTTC	CASSSFSGGETQYF
TRBV15	TRBJ2-7	TRBD1	-	TGTGCCACCAGCGCCGACAGGGGGCGCTTCGGCTACGAGCAGTACTTC	CATSADRGRFGYEQYF
TRBV4-3	TRBJ2-1	-	-	TGCGCCAGCAGCCAAGGGCAGGACAATGAGCAGTTCTTC	CASSQGQDNEQFF
TRBV30	TRBJ1-3	-	-	TGTGCCTACCGGGCTTTCTCTGGAAACACCATATATTTT	CAYRAFSGNTIYF
TRBV2	TRBJ2-5	-	-	TGTGCCAGCAGTAGGGGCACTAAAGAGACCCAGTACTTC	CASSRGTKETQYF
TRBV28	TRBJ2-3	-	-	TGTGCCAGCAGTTTAGCTCTTCCGAGCACAGATACGCAGTATTTT	CASSLALPSTDTQYF
TRBV21-1	TRBJ2-7	-	once	TGTGCCAGCACCCTACCACCAGGCGATCGTACCTACGAGCAGTACTTC	CASTLPPGDRTYEQYF
TRBV12-3/TRBV12-4	TRBJ1-2	-	-	TGTGCCAGCAGTTTAGCGCAAGGCTACACCTTC	CASSLAQGYTF
TRBV7-9	TRBJ1-1	-	-	TGTGCCAGCAGCGAGAGTCTGGTGAACACTGAAGCTTTCTTT	CASSESLVNTEAFF
TRBV4-2	TRBJ1-2	-	-	TGTGCCACTCGGGAGCCCCTTAACTATGGCTACACCTTC	CATREPLNYGYTF
TRBV6-2/TRBV6-3	TRBJ1-2	-	-	TGTGCCAGCAGTTACTCGGGGATAGATGGCTACACCTTC	CASSYSGIDGYTF
TRBV19	TRBJ1-2	-	-	TGTGCCAGTAGACCACAGGAATACTATGGCTACACCTTC	CASRPQEYYGYTF
TRBV6-2/TRBV6-3	TRBJ1-1	TRBD1	-	TGTGCCAGCAGTTCAACAGGGGATAGGGGAGCTTTCTTT	CASSSTGDRGAFF
TRBV11-1	TRBJ1-1	-	-	TGTGCCAGCAGTGGACAGCCGAACACTGAAGCTTTCTTT	CASSGQPNTEAFF
TRBV30	TRBJ2-2	TRBD2	-	TGTGCCTTCGCGACTAGCAGTTCGAACACCGGGGAGCTGTTTTTT	CAFATSSSNTGELFF
TRBV7-3	TRBJ2-3	TRBD1	-	TGTGCCAGCAGCGAGGACAGGGGGCCAGGAGATACGCAGTATTTT	CASSEDRGPGDTQYF
TRBV30	TRBJ2-5	TRBD2	-	TGTGCCTGGAGTGTACGGAATAGCGGGGGGGCCTCTCGGTACTTC	CAWSVRNSGGASRYF
TRBV30	TRBJ2-2	-	-	TGTGCCTGTCCAGGGAACACCGGGGAGCTGTTTTTT	CACPGNTGELFF
TRBV7-8	TRBJ1-5	TRBD1	-	TGTGCCAGCAGGCTCGGGACAGAAAATCAGCCCCAGCATTTT	CASRLGTENQPQHF
TRBV7-9	TRBJ1-3	-	-	TGTGCCAGCGTCATCGCCCAAGGGTCTGGAAACACCATATATTTT	CASVIAQGSGNTIYF
TRBV27	TRBJ1-1	TRBD1	-	TGTGCCAGCAGTTTGGAGGGGGCGAGGACTGAAGCTTTCTTT	CASSLEGARTEAFF
TRBV9	TRBJ1-3	-	-	TGTGCCAGCAGCGTAGATACCTCTGGAAACACCATATATTTT	CASSVDTSGNTIYF
TRBV6-5	TRBJ1-5	TRBD1	-	TGTGCCAGCAGAGGGGGCCCCAATCAGCCCCAGCATTTT	CASRGGPNQPQHF